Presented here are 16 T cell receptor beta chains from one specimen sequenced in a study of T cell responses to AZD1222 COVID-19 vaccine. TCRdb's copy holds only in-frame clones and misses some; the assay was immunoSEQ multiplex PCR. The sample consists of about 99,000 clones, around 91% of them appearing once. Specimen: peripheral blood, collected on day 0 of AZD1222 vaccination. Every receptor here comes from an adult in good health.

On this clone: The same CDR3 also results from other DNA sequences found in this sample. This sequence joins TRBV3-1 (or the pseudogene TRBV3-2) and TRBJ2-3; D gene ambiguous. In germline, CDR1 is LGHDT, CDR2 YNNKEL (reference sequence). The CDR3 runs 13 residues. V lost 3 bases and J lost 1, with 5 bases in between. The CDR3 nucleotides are TGTGCCAGCAGCCAGAAAGGCACAGATACGCAGTATTTT. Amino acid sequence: CASSQKGTDTQYF.

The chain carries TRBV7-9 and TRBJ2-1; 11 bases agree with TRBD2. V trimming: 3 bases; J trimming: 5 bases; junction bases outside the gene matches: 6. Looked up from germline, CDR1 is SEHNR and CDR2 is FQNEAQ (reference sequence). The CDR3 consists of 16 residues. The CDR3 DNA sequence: TGTGCCAGCAGCTTCCCGACTAGCGGGGTAGACAATGAGCAGTTCTTC. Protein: CASSFPTSGVDNEQFF.

The CDR3 DNA follows: TGTGCCAGCAGTTACTTGGGGAGCAGGGCCACCGGGGAGCTGTTTTTT. Amino acids: CASSYLGSRATGELFF. The gene calls are TRBV6-6 and TRBJ2-2; D tentatively reads TRBD1 or TRBD2 (5 bases each). V was cut by 1 base and J by 4 bases, with 13 bases left in between. CDR1 is MNHNY and CDR2 is SVGAGI in the germline V gene (reference sequence). The CDR3 consists of 16 residues.

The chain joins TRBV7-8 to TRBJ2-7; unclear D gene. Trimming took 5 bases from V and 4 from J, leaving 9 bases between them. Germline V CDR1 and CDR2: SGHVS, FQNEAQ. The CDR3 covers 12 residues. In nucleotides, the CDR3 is TGTGCCAGCAGCCTCGACAAGTACGAGCAGTACTTC. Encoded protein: CASSLDKYEQYF.

This CDR3 reads CAISESNRDRGWVTEAFF. CDR3 bases: TGTGCCATCAGTGAGTCCAACCGGGACAGGGGTTGGGTCACTGAAGCTTTCTTT. The J gene is TRBJ1-1, the V gene TRBV10-3, with 10 nucleotides matching TRBD1. Germline CDR1 and CDR2: ENHRY and SYGVKD. This CDR3 has 18 residues. The V and J ends lost 0 bases and 4 bases, in that order; junction bases with no gene match: 11.

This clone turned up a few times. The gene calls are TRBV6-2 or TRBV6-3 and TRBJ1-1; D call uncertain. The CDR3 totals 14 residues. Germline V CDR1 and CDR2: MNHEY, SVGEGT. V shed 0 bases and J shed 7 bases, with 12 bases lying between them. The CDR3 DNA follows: TGTGCCAGCAGTTACTCCCGAGGACGGATTGAAGCTTTCTTT. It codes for CASSYSRGRIEAFF.

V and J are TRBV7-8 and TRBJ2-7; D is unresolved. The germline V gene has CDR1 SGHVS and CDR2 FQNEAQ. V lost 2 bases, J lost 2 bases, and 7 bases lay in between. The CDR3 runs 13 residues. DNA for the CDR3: TGTGCCAGCAGCTTAAAGGATCCCTACGAGCAGTACTTC. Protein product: CASSLKDPYEQYF.

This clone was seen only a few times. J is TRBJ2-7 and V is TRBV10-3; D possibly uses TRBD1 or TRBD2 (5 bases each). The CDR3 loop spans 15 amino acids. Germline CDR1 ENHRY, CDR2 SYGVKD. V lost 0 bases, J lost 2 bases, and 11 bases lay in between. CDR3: CAISESRWGTYEQYF. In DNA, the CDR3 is TGTGCCATCAGTGAGTCGCGTTGGGGGACCTACGAGCAGTACTTC.

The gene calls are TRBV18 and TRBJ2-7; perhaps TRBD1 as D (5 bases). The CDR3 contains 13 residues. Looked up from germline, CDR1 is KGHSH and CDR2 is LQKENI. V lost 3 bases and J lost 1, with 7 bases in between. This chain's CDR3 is CASSPGRSYEQYF. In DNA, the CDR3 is TGTGCCAGCTCACCGGGGCGGTCCTACGAGCAGTACTTC.

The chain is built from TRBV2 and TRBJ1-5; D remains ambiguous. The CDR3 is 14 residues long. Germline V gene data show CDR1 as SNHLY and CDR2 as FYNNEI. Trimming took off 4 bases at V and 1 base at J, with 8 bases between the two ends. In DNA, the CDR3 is TGTGCCAGCAGTGCAGCTATCAGCAATCAGCCCCAGCATTTT. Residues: CASSAAISNQPQHF.

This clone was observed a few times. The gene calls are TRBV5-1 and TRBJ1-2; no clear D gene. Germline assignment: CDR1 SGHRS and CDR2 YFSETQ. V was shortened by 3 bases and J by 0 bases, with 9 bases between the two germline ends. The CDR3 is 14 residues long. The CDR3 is CASSSPASNYGYTF. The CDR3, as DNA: TGCGCCAGCAGCTCTCCGGCCTCTAACTATGGCTACACCTTC.

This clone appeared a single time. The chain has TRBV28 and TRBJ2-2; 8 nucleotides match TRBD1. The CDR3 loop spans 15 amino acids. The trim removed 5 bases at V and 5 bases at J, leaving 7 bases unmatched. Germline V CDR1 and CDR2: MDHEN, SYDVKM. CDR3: CASSPGQGDTGELFF. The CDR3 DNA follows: TGTGCCAGCAGTCCTGGACAGGGCGATACCGGGGAGCTGTTTTTT.

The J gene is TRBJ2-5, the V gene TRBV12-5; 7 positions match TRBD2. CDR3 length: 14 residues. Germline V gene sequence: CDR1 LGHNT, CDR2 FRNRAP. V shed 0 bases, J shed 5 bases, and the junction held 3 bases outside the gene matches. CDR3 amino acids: CASGLVEGGETQYF. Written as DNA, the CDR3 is TGTGCTAGTGGTTTGGTAGAGGGAGGGGAGACCCAGTACTTC.

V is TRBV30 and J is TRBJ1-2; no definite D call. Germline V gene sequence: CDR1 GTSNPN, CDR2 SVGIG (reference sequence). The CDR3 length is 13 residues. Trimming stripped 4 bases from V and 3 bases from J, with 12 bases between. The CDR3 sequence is CAWTRVADYGYTF. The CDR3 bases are TGTGCCTGGACAAGGGTCGCGGACTATGGCTACACCTTC. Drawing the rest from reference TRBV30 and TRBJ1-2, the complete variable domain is SQTIHQWPATLVQPVGSPLSLECTVEGTSNPNLYWYRQAAGRGLQLLFYSVGIGQISSEVPQNLSASRPQDRQFILSSKKLLLSDSGFYLCAWTRVADYGYTFGSGTRLTVV.

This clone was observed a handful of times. CDR3 protein: CASSAGTSGADTQYF. Written as DNA, the CDR3 is TGTGCCAGCAGTGCTGGGACTAGCGGGGCAGATACGCAGTATTTT. The chain employs TRBV6-4 and TRBJ2-3; 13 nucleotides agree with TRBD2. CDR3 length equals 15 residues. J lost 4 bases, V lost 4 bases, and 2 bases had no gene match. Germline-derived CDR1 and CDR2 are MRHNA and SNTAGT.

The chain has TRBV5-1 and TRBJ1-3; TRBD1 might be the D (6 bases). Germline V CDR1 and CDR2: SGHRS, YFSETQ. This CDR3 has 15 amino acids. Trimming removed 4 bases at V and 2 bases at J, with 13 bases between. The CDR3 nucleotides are TGCGCCAGCAGCCTTGCGACAGGCGCTGGAAACACCATATATTTT. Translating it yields CASSLATGAGNTIYF. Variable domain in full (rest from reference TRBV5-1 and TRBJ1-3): KAGVTQTPRYLIKTRGQQVTLSCSPISGHRSVSWYQQTPGQGLQFLFEYFSETQRNKGNFPGRFSGRQFSNSRSEMNVSTLELGDSALYLCASSLATGAGNTIYFGEGSWLTVV.